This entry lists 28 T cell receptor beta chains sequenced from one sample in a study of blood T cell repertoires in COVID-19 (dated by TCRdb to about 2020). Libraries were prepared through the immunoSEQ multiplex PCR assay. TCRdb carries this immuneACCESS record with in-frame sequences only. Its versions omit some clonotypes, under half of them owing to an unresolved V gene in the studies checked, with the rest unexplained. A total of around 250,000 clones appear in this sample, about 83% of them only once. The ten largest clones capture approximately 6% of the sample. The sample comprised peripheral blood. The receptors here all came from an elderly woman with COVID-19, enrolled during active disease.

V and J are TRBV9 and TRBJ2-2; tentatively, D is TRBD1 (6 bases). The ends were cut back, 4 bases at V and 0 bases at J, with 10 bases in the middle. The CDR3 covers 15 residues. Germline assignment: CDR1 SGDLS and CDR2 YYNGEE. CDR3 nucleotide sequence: TGTGCCAGCAGCTGGACAGACTCGAACACCGGGGAGCTGTTTTTT. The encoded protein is CASSWTDSNTGELFF. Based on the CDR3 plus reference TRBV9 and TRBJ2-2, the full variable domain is DSGVTQTPKHLITATGQRVTLRCSPRSGDLSVYWYQQSLDQGLQFLIQYYNGEERAKGNILERFSAQQFPDLHSELNLSSLELGDSALYFCASSWTDSNTGELFFGEGSRLTVL.

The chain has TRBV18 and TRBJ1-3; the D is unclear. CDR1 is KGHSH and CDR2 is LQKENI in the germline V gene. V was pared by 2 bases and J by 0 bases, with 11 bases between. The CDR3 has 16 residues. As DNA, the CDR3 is TGTGCCAGCTCACCAAGTGAGGGTCTCTCTGGAAACACCATATATTTT. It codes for CASSPSEGLSGNTIYF.

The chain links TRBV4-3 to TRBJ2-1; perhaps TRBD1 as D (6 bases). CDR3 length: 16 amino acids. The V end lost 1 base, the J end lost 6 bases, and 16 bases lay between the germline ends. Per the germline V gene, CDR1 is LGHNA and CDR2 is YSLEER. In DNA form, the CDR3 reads TGCGCCAGCAGCCAAGGGAAGGGGGTAGGATCCAATGAGCAGTTCTTC. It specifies CASSQGKGVGSNEQFF.

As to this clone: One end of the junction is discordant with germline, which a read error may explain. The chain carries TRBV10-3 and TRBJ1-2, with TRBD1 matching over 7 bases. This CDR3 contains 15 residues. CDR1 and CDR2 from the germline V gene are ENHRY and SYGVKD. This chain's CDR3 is CAISGRQGQNYGHTF. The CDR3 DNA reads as TGTGCCATCAGTGGTCGACAGGGACAAAACTATGGCCACACCTTC.

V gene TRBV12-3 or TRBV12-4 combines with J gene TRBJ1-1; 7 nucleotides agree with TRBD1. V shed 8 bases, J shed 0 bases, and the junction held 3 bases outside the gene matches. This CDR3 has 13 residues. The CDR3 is CASSGQVNTEAFF. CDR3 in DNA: TGTGCCAGCTCCGGACAGGTGAACACTGAAGCTTTCTTT.

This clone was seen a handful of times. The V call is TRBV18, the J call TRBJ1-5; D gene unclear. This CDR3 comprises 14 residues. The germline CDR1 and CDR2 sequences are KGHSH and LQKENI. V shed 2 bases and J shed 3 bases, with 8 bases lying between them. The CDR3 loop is CASSPGLINQPQHF. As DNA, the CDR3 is TGTGCCAGCTCACCAGGGCTGATCAATCAGCCCCAGCATTTT. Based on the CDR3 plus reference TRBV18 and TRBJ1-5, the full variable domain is NAGVMQNPRHLVRRRGQEARLRCSPMKGHSHVYWYRQLPEEGLKFMVYLQKENIIDESGMPKERFSAEFPKEGPSILRIQQVVRGDSAAYFCASSPGLINQPQHFGDGTRLSIL.

The CDR3 here is CATSDPATGTQYF. The CDR3 DNA reads as TGTGCCACCAGTGATCCAGCGACAGGGACGCAGTATTTT. The chain recombines TRBV24-1 with TRBJ2-3; 7 nucleotides agree with TRBD1. The V gene's germline CDR1 is KGHDR and CDR2 SFDVKD. The CDR3 extends over 13 amino acids. With 3 bases clipped from V and 9 bases from J, the junction kept 5 bases outside the gene matches.

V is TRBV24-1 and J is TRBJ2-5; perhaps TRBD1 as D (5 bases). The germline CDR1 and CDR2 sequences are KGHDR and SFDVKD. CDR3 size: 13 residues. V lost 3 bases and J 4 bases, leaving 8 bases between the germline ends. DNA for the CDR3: TGTGCCACCAGTGATGGGGCACGAGAGACCCAGTACTTC. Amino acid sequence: CATSDGARETQYF.

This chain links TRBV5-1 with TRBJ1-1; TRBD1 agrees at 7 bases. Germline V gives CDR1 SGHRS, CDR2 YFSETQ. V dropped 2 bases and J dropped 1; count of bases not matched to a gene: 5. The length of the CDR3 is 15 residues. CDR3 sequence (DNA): TGCGCCAGCAGCTTACAGGGGAGCGGGAACACTGAAGCTTTCTTT. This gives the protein CASSLQGSGNTEAFF.

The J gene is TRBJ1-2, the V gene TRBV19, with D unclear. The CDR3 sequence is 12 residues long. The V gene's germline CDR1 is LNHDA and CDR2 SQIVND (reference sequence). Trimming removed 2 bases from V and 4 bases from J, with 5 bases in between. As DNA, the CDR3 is TGTGCCAGTAGTATATCTTCCTATGGCTACACCTTC. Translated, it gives CASSISSYGYTF.

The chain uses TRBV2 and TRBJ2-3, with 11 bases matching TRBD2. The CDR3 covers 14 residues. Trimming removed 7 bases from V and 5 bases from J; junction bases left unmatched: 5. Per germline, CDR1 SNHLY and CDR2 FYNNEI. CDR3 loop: CASKVLAGGDTQYF. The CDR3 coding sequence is TGTGCCAGCAAAGTGCTAGCGGGGGGAGATACGCAGTATTTT.

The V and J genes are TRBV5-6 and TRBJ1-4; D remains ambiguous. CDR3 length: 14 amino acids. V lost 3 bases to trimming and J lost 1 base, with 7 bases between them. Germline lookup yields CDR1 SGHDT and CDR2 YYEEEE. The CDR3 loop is CASSWRETNEKLFF. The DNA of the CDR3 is TGTGCCAGCAGCTGGAGGGAAACTAATGAAAAACTGTTTTTT.

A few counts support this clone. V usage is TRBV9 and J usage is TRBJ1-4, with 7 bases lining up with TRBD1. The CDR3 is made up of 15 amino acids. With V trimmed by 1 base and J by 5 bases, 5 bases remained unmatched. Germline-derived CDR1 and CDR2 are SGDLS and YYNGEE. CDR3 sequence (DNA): TGTGCCAGCAGCGTATATGCAGGGGGAAATGAAAAACTGTTTTTT. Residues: CASSVYAGGNEKLFF.

DNA of the CDR3: TGCGCCAGTCATCCCTCTTTGACAGGGGACCTAGATGGCTACACCTTC. This codes for CASHPSLTGDLDGYTF. The chain links TRBV10-2 to TRBJ1-2; 8 bases match TRBD1. CDR1 is WSHSY and CDR2 is SAAADI in the germline V gene. The trim removed 9 bases at V and 6 bases at J, leaving 18 bases unmatched. CDR3 length equals 16 residues.

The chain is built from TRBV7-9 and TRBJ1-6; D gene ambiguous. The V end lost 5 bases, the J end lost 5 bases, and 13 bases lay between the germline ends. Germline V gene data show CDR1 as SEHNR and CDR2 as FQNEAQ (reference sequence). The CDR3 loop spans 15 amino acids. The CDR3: CASSLSPPNNSPLHF. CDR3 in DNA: TGTGCCAGCAGCCTTAGTCCACCAAATAATTCACCCCTCCACTTT. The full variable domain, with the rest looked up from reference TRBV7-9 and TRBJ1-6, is DTGVSQNPRHKITKRGQNVTFRCDPISEHNRLYWYRQTLGQGPEFLTYFQNEAQLEKSRLLSDRFSAERPKGSFSTLEIQRTEQGDSAMYLCASSLSPPNNSPLHFGNGTRLTVT.

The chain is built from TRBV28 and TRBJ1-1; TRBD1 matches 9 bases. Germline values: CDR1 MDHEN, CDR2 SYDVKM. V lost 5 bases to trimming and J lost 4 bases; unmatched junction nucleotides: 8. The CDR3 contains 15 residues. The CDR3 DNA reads TGTGCCAGCAGTCCATACTGGACAGGGGCCACTGAAGCTTTCTTT. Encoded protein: CASSPYWTGATEAFF.

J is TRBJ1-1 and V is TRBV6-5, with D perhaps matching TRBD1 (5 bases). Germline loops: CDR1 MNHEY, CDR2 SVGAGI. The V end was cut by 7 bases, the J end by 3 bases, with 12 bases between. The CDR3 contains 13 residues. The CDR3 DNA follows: TGTGCCAGCATAAGGGGAAGGGACACTGAAGCTTTCTTT. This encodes CASIRGRDTEAFF.

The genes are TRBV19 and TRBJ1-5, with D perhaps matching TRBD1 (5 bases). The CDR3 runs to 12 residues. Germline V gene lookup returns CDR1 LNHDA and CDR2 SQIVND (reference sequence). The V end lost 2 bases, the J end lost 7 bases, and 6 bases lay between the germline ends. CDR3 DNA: TGTGCCAGTAGTATAAGGGGCCAGCCCCAGCATTTT. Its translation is CASSIRGQPQHF. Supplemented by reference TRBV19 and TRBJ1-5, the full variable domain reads DGGITQSPKYLFRKEGQNVTLSCEQNLNHDAMYWYRQDPGQGLRLIYYSQIVNDFQKGDIAEGYSVSREKKESFPLTVTSAQKNPTAFYLCASSIRGQPQHFGDGTRLSIL.

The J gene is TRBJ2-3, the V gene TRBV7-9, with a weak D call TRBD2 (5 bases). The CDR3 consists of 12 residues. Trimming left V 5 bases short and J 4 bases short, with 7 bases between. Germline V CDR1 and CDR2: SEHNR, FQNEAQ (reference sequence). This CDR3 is CASSPSSDTQYF. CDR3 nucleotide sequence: TGTGCCAGCAGCCCTAGCTCAGATACGCAGTATTTT.

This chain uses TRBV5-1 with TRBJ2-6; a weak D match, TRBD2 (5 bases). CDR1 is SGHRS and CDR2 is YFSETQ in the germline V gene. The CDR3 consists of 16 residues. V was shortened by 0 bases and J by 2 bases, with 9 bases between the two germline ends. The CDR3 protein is CASSLAGDPGANVLTF. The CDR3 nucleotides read TGCGCCAGCAGCTTGGCCGGGGATCCTGGGGCCAACGTCCTGACTTTC.

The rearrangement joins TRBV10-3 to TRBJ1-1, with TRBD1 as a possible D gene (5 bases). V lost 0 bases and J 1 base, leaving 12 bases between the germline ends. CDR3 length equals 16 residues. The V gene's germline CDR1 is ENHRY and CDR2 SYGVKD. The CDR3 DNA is TGTGCCATCAGTGAGTCAAGAAGCAGGGCGAACACTGAAGCTTTCTTT. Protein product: CAISESRSRANTEAFF.

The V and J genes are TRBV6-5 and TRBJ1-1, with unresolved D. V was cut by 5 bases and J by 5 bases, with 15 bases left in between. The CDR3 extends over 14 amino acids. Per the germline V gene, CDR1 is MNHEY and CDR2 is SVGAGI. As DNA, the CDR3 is TGTGCCAGCAGTCCCGACCTTGGAGGTACTGAAGCTTTCTTT. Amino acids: CASSPDLGGTEAFF.

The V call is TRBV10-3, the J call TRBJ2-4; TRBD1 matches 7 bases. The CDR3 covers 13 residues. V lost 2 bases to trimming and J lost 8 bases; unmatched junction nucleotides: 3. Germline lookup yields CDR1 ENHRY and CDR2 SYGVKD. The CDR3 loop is CAISEGTADIQYF. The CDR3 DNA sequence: TGTGCCATCAGTGAGGGGACAGCTGACATTCAGTACTTC.

The CDR3 is CASSLEYSGYTF. CDR3 sequence (DNA): TGCGCCAGCAGCTTAGAATACAGTGGCTACACCTTC. The chain has TRBV5-1 and TRBJ1-2; no clear D. CDR3 length: 12 residues. Trimming took off 2 bases at V and 7 bases at J, with 9 bases between the two ends. Germline V gene sequence: CDR1 SGHRS, CDR2 YFSETQ.

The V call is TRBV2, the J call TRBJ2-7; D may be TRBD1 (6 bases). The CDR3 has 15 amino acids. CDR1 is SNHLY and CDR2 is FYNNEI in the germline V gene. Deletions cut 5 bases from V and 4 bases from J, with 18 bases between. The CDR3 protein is CASSPDSSSGYEQYF. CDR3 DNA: TGTGCCAGCAGTCCGGACAGTTCATCGGGGTACGAGCAGTACTTC.

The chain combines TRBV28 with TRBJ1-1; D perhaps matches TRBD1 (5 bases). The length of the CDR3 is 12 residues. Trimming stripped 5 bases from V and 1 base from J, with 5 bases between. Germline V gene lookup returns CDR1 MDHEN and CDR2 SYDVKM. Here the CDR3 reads CASSDRNTEAFF. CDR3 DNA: TGTGCCAGCAGTGACAGGAACACTGAAGCTTTCTTT.

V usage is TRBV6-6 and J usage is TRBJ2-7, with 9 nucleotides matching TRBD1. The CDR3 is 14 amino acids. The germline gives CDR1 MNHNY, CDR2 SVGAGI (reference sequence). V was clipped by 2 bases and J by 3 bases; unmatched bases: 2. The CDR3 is CASSYGTGLYEQYV. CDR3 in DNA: TGTGCCAGCAGTTACGGGACAGGGCTCTACGAGCAGTACGTC.

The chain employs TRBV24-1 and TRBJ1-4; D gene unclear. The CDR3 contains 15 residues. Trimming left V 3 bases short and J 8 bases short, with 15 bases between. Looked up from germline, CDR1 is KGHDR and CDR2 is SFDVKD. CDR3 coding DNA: TGTGCCACCAGTGATCCCACCCGGGCGGGCGAAAAACTGTTTTTT. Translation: CATSDPTRAGEKLFF.